The 10 T cell receptor beta chains below all came from one sample that was sequenced in a study of T cell responses to AZD1222 COVID-19 vaccine (dated by TCRdb to about 2021). The time point label, read with the paper, signifies: baseline before first vaccination. Library prep was done by the immunoSEQ multiplex PCR assay. The source is immuneACCESS, and TCRdb retained only in-frame sequences with V and J called. Part of the clones is not carried over; for the studies checked, unresolved V genes explain less than half of this, and the remainder is unexplained. In all, the sample holds about 170,000 clones, and roughly 90% of those were seen once. The ten largest clones represent about 2.5% of the sample. The sequenced sample was peripheral blood, obtained on day 0 of AZD1222 vaccination. These TCRs come from an adult in good health.

This clone was observed once. The sample has other DNA sequences that encode this CDR3 too. The chain has TRBV29-1 and TRBJ1-1, with D hard to call. From germline, CDR1 is SQVTM and CDR2 ANQGSEA. The V end was cut by 6 bases, the J end by 1 base, with 3 bases between. The CDR3 runs 10 residues. The CDR3 nucleotides read TGCAGCGTGCGGAACACTGAAGCTTTCTTT. Protein sequence: CSVRNTEAFF.

The genes are TRBV5-1 and TRBJ1-2; 8 nucleotides line up with TRBD1. Germline CDR1 and CDR2: SGHRS and YFSETQ. J lost 7 bases, V lost 9 bases, and 8 bases had no gene match. The CDR3 spans 12 residues. CDR3 DNA: TGCGCCACCGCCGAGGGGACAGGTGGCTACACCTTC. Protein: CATAEGTGGYTF. Full variable domain (missing parts from reference TRBV5-1 and TRBJ1-2): KAGVTQTPRYLIKTRGQQVTLSCSPISGHRSVSWYQQTPGQGLQFLFEYFSETQRNKGNFPGRFSGRQFSNSRSEMNVSTLELGDSALYLCATAEGTGGYTFGSGTRLTVV.

The J gene is TRBJ2-7, the V gene TRBV10-1, with 9 nucleotides matching TRBD1. Germline V CDR1 and CDR2: WNHNN, SYGVQD (reference sequence). V was pared by 6 bases and J by 6 bases, with 18 bases of the junction left unmatched. The CDR3 is 17 residues long. Here the CDR3 DNA reads TGCGCCAGCAGCCGAATACTGCCGGGACAGGGCACCCTCGAGCAGTACTTC. Its translation: CASSRILPGQGTLEQYF.

The genes are TRBV7-8 and TRBJ1-2; the match to TRBD1 covers 7 bases. CDR1 SGHVS and CDR2 FQNEAQ come from the germline V gene. V shed 5 bases, J shed 3 bases, and the junction held 12 bases outside the gene matches. The CDR3 is 16 residues long. The CDR3: CASSRTGSSRYYGYTF. The CDR3 region has the DNA TGTGCCAGCAGCCGGACAGGAAGCAGTCGTTACTATGGCTACACCTTC.

In its sample, this clone was seen once. V usage is TRBV28 and J usage is TRBJ2-2; D call uncertain. Germline CDR1 reads MDHEN; CDR2 reads SYDVKM. The CDR3 is 15 amino acids. Trimming removed 2 bases from V and 0 bases from J, with 7 bases in between. In nucleotides, the CDR3 is TGTGCCAGCAGTTTAGCGGCAGCGAACACCGGGGAGCTGTTTTTT. Protein: CASSLAAANTGELFF.

The chain has TRBV11-2 and TRBJ2-7, with TRBD1 as a possible D gene (5 bases). Deletions cut 4 bases from V and 6 bases from J, with 16 bases between. There are 14 residues in the CDR3. Germline-derived CDR1 and CDR2 are SGHAT and FQNNGV. The CDR3 bases are TGTGCCAGCAGCTCACAATACCCAAGGGGCGAGCAGTACTTC. As protein: CASSSQYPRGEQYF. The full variable domain, with the rest looked up from reference TRBV11-2 and TRBJ2-7, is EAGVAQSPRYKIIEKRQSVAFWCNPISGHATLYWYQQILGQGPKLLIQFQNNGVVDDSQLPKDRFSAERLKGVDSTLKIQPAKLEDSAVYLCASSSQYPRGEQYFGPGTRLTVT.

The chain has TRBV2 and TRBJ2-5; 9 nucleotides agree with TRBD1. CDR1 and CDR2 from the germline V gene are SNHLY and FYNNEI. J gave up 6 bases and V 5 bases, and 10 bases lay outside the gene matches. The CDR3 loop spans 15 amino acids. The CDR3 sequence is CASSKSGTGRQTQYF. CDR3 sequence (DNA): TGTGCCAGCAGTAAATCCGGGACAGGGCGGCAGACCCAGTACTTC. Full variable domain (remainder filled in from reference TRBV2 and TRBJ2-5): EPEVTQTPSHQVTQMGQEVILRCVPISNHLYFYWYRQILGQKVEFLVSFYNNEISEKSEIFDDQFSVERPDGSNFTLKIRSTKLEDSAMYFCASSKSGTGRQTQYFGPGTRLLVL.

The chain couples TRBV7-9 to TRBJ1-4, with 7 bases lining up with TRBD1. Germline values: CDR1 SEHNR, CDR2 FQNEAQ (reference sequence). V trimming: 8 bases; J trimming: 6 bases; junction bases outside the gene matches: 9. The CDR3 extends over 14 amino acids. The DNA of the CDR3 is TGTGCCAGCCAAACCGGGACAGTAGATGAAAAACTGTTTTTT. As protein: CASQTGTVDEKLFF.

The V and J genes are TRBV12-3 or TRBV12-4 and TRBJ1-5; D unresolved. CDR3 length: 12 amino acids. Trimming took off 7 bases at V and 7 bases at J, with 11 bases between the two ends. The CDR3 bases are TGTGCCAGCAAGGCGAGAAGGCAGCCCCAGCATTTT. It is translated as CASKARRQPQHF.

The chain carries TRBV27 and TRBJ2-7, with D perhaps TRBD2 (6 bases). This CDR3 is built from 14 residues. Trimming took off 5 bases at V and 5 bases at J, with 16 bases between the two ends. Germline lookup yields CDR1 MNHEY and CDR2 SMNVEV (reference sequence). The CDR3: CASSIIPLADEQYF. CDR3 nucleotides: TGTGCCAGCAGTATAATACCACTAGCCGACGAGCAGTACTTC.